This TCR beta chain was sequenced for a study of tumor and adjacent non-tumor tissue in lung cancer. A modified ARM-PCR protocol with three rounds of nested PCR amplified TCRbeta. TCRdb reprocessed the multiplex PCR reads with MiXCR, giving one entry per CDR3 protein. The sample has roughly 74,000 distinct CDR3 sequences, around 80% seen once. A note on this clonotype: At one end the junction does not follow the germline gene, possibly because of a read error.

The CDR3 covers 13 residues. The germline V gene has CDR1 MNHNY and CDR2 SVGAGI (reference sequence). No cell sorting was done before RNA was extracted from the tissue. Distant lung tissue was collected more than 3 cm away from the tumor edge. The sequencing sample was made of distant non-tumor lung tissue. This clonotype originated in a man in his 70s with non-small cell lung cancer. The chain employs TRBV6-6 and TRBJ2-5; D is tentatively TRBD1 or TRBD2 (5 bases each). DNA for the CDR3: TGTGGCAGCAGTCTCATGAGGGGTGAGACCCAGTACTTC. Translating gives CGSSLMRGETQYF.